This paragraph covers one TCR beta chain sequence. Its cognate antigen is unknown. These data belong to a study of T-cell memory formation after mild COVID-19. Background on the study: Across donors, TCR clusters were largely donor specific. The study's findings and limits: Contracting clones localized mainly to CM and EM when CD4+ and mainly to EMRA when CD8+.

TCRdb re-called the 5' RACE reads with MiXCR, one entry per CDR3 protein. The sample holds 270,000 or so distinct CDR3 sequences, about a sixth seen once. V lost 4 bases, J lost 5 bases, and 8 bases stayed unmatched. The CDR3 spans 15 residues. Germline V gives CDR1 SGHRS, CDR2 YFSETQ. The V gene is TRBV5-1, the J gene TRBJ2-1, with TRBD1 matching over 8 bases. The TCR originated in a man between 18 and 35 years old who had mild COVID-19 (a few samples of this study predate the infection). Cell type and time point are not known. The sequenced sample was PBMCs or a T cell subset sorted from them (not recorded which). The CDR3 DNA is TGCGCCAGCAGCCTTAAGGACAGGGACCACAATGAGCAGTTCTTC. Amino acid sequence: CASSLKDRDHNEQFF.